The clone carrying this TCR beta chain was recorded many times. Its antigen is unknown. TCRdb independently ran MiXCR on the RT-PCR reads; one entry per CDR3 protein. This sample has about 500,000 distinct CDR3 sequences, with 10% to 15% found just once. This entry comes from a study of response to subunit inactivated influenza vaccine. Overall study results and limits: The authors proposed limited new T cell recruitment per seasonal influenza vaccination.

The ends were cut back, 3 bases at V and 2 bases at J, with 12 bases in the middle. CDR3 length: 15 residues. CDR1 and CDR2 from the germline V gene are SGHRS and YFSETQ. This sample comprised PBMCs from blood, obtained 40 to 50 days after vaccination. This sequence was found in a man aged 45 to 65 who received an inactivated influenza vaccine. The chain has TRBV5-1 and TRBJ2-1; no clear D gene. CDR3 protein: CASSYPDGPYNEQFF. The CDR3 bases are TGCGCCAGCAGCTACCCGGACGGCCCCTACAATGAGCAGTTCTTC.